The sample holds a few counts of the clone carrying this T cell receptor beta chain. This study enrolled people aged about 18 to 100 from about 26 US geographic areas. Clinical histories supplied by participants themselves formed the basis of cohort assignment. Recovery meant two consecutive negative NP/OP PCR tests, professional clearance, or resolved symptoms. Assay: immunoSEQ multiplex PCR; the TCRdb copy retains only in-frame clones and omits some. Of around 200,000 clones listed, 85% are singletons. These data come from a study of blood T cell repertoires in COVID-19. The CDR3 runs to 13 residues. Germline V gene lookup returns CDR1 SGHDT and CDR2 YYEEEE. V was shortened by 4 bases and J by 7 bases, with 14 bases between the two germline ends.

This clonotype was obtained from a man aged 40-55 years who had recovered from COVID-19. The chain joins TRBV5-6 to TRBJ1-1, with D maybe TRBD1 (6 bases). Material: PBMCs or T cells enriched from blood (not recorded which). The CDR3 sequence is CASSLMGGLEAFF. The CDR3 nucleotides are TGTGCCAGCAGCCTTATGGGGGGGCTTGAAGCTTTCTTT. The whole variable domain, remainder taken from reference TRBV5-6 and TRBJ1-1, is DAGVTQSPTHLIKTRGQQVTLRCSPKSGHDTVSWYQQALGQGPQFIFQYYEEEERQRGNFPDRFSGHQFPNYSSELNVNALLLGDSALYLCASSLMGGLEAFFGQGTRLTVV.